This T cell receptor beta chain was sequenced in a study of early T cells in non-severe SARS-CoV-2 infection. Study conclusions and caveats: VDJdb matching skewed toward anti-spike CD8 responses, missing private and CD4 specificities.

In the library, individual cDNA molecules carried attached unique molecular identifiers. Each CDR3 protein is one row after TCRdb ran MiXCR on the 5' RACE reads. This table holds 20,000 to 30,000 distinct CDR3 sequences, 4.5% to 5.5% found once. Germline V lookup: CDR1 DFQATT, CDR2 SNEGSKA (reference sequence). V was cut by 4 bases and J by 0 bases, with 7 bases left in between. The CDR3 is 13 residues long. This clonotype was picked up many times. Antigen specificity is unknown. The specimen was whole blood. The clonotype comes from an adult who was a healthcare worker with PCR-confirmed SARS-CoV-2 infection or an uninfected control (not recorded which). This chain links TRBV20-1 with TRBJ1-5; a possible D gene is TRBD1 (6 bases). CDR3 sequence: CSAIQGSNQPQHF. The CDR3 coding sequence is TGCAGTGCTATACAGGGTAGCAATCAGCCCCAGCATTTT.